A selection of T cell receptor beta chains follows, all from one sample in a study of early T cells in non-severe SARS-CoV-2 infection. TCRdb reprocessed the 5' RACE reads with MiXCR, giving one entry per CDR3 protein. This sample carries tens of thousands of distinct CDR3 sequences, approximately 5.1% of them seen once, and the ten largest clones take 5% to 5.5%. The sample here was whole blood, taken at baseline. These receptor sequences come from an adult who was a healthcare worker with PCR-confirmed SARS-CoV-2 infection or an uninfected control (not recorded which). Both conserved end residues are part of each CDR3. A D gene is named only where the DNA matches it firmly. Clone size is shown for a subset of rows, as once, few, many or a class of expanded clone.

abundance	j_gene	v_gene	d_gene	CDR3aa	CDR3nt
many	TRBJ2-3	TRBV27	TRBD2	CASSFAGANTDTQYF	TGTGCCAGCAGTTTTGCGGGAGCCAACACAGATACGCAGTATTTT
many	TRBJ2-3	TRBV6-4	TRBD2	CASSAGLASTDTQYF	TGTGCCAGCAGTGCGGGACTAGCTAGCACAGATACGCAGTATTTT
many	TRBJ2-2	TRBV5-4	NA	CASSLRGATNTGELFF	TGTGCCAGCAGCTTGAGGGGGGCAACGAACACCGGGGAGCTGTTTTTT
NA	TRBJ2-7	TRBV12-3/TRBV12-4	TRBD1	CVSGGTGKYEQYF	TGTGTCAGTGGGGGGACAGGGAAATACGAGCAGTACTTC
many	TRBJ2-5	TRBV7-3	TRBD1	CASSSGTGETQYF	TGTGCCAGCAGCTCCGGGACAGGGGAGACCCAGTACTTC
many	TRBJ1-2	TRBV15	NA	CATSRLRDASYGYTF	TGTGCCACCAGCAGACTCCGGGATGCCAGCTATGGCTACACCTTC
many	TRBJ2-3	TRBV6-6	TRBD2	CASSPFARETADTQYF	TGTGCCAGCAGCCCATTTGCGCGGGAGACTGCAGATACGCAGTATTTT
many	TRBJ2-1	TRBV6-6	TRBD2	CASSPTSGRARGEQFF	TGTGCCAGCAGTCCTACTAGCGGGAGGGCCAGGGGTGAGCAGTTCTTC
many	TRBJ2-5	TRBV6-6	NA	CASSYSRTWTETQYF	TGTGCCAGCAGTTACTCTCGGACGTGGACGGAGACCCAGTACTTC
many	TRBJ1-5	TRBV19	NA	CASAPRENSNQPQHF	TGTGCCAGTGCACCGAGGGAAAATAGCAATCAGCCCCAGCATTTT
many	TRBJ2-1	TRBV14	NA	CASSFTSSASFNEQFF	TGTGCCAGCAGCTTCACCTCTAGCGCGAGCTTTAATGAGCAGTTCTTC
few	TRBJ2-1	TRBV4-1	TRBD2	CASSQEREGRNEQFF	TGCGCCAGCAGCCAAGAACGGGAGGGCCGCAATGAGCAGTTCTTC
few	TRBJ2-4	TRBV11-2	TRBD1	CASRNAGTGAKNIQYF	TGTGCCAGCAGAAACGCCGGGACAGGGGCCAAAAACATTCAGTACTTC
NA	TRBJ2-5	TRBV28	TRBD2	CASSLLGGETQYF	TGTGCCAGCAGTTTATTGGGGGGGGAGACCCAGTACTTC
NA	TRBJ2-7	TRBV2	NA	CASLLSPYEQYF	TGTGCCAGCTTACTGAGTCCCTACGAGCAGTACTTC
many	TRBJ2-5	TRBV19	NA	CASSLRLVETQYF	TGTGCCAGTAGTCTTCGGTTGGTGGAGACCCAGTACTTC
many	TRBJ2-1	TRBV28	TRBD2	CASAVIAGGNNEQFF	TGTGCCAGTGCGGTGATAGCGGGAGGGAACAATGAGCAGTTCTTC
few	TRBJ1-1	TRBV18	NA	CASSPQPNTEAFF	TGTGCCAGCTCACCGCAACCGAACACTGAAGCTTTCTTT
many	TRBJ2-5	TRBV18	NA	CASFDSKKTQYF	TGTGCCAGCTTCGACAGTAAAAAGACCCAGTACTTC
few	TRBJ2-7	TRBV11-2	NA	CASSSGNFEQYF	TGTGCCAGCAGCTCAGGGAACTTCGAGCAGTACTTC
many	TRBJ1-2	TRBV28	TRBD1	CASSQQGAGDTF	TGTGCCAGCAGCCAACAGGGGGCGGGTGACACCTTC
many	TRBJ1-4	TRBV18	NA	CASSLRENEKLFF	TGTGCCAGCTCACTACGGGAAAATGAAAAACTGTTTTTT
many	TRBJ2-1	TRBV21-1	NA	CASSNSEVEQFF	TGTGCCAGCAGCAACTCAGAGGTTGAGCAGTTCTTC
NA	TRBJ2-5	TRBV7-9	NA	CASSLLGGSQETQYF	TGTGCCAGCAGCTTACTCGGCGGTTCCCAAGAGACCCAGTACTTC
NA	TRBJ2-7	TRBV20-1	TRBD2	CSARTSGRVYEQYF	TGCAGTGCTCGGACTAGCGGGAGGGTTTACGAGCAGTACTTC
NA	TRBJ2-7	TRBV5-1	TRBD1	CASSLAQGNYEQYF	TGCGCCAGCAGCTTGGCACAGGGGAACTACGAGCAGTACTTC
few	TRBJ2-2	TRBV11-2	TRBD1	CASTKGQGDTGELFF	TGTGCCAGCACCAAAGGACAGGGGGACACCGGGGAGCTGTTTTTT
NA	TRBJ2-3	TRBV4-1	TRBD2	CASSQVGGSDTQYF	TGCGCCAGCAGCCAAGTAGGCGGGAGTGATACGCAGTATTTT
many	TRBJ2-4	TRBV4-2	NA	CASSQGGSDFLAKNIQYF	TGTGCCAGCAGCCAAGGCGGATCTGACTTCTTAGCCAAAAACATTCAGTACTTC
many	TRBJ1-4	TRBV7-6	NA	CASSPVTGGEANEKLFF	TGTGCCAGCAGCCCCGTTACGGGCGGAGAAGCTAATGAAAAACTGTTTTTT
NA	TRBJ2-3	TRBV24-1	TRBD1	CATSDPTGTGGPDTQYF	TGTGCCACCAGTGACCCAACCGGGACAGGGGGCCCAGATACGCAGTATTTT
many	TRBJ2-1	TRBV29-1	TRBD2	CSVGRPMGLNEQFF	TGCAGCGTTGGTAGACCGATGGGACTAAATGAGCAGTTCTTC
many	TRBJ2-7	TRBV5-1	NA	CASSFLGSSYEQYF	TGCGCCAGCAGCTTCTTAGGATCCTCCTACGAGCAGTACTTC
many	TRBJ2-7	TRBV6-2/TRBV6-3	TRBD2	CASSYYGTSGIYEQYF	TGTGCCAGCAGTTACTACGGGACTAGCGGCATCTACGAGCAGTACTTC
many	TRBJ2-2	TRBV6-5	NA	CASSYSIGSANTGELFF	TGTGCCAGCAGTTACTCGATAGGCAGCGCGAACACCGGGGAGCTGTTTTTT
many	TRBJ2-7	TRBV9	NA	CASSPLLGANSYEQYF	TGTGCCAGCAGCCCCCTCTTGGGGGCTAACTCCTACGAGCAGTACTTC
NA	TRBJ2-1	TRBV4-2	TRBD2	CASSPPLAGGYNEQFF	TGTGCCAGCAGCCCGCCCCTAGCGGGAGGTTACAATGAGCAGTTCTTC
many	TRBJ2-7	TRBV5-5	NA	CASSSNPWPESYEQYF	TGTGCCAGCAGCTCCAACCCCTGGCCTGAATCCTACGAGCAGTACTTC
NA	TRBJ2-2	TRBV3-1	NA	CASSEDNRFNTGELFF	TGTGCCAGCAGCGAAGATAACAGGTTCAACACCGGGGAGCTGTTTTTT
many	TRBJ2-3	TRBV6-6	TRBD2	CASSWTSGRGTDTQYF	TGTGCCAGCAGTTGGACTAGCGGGAGGGGAACAGATACGCAGTATTTT
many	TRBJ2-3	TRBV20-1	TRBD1	CSARGQGTDTQYF	TGCAGTGCTCGAGGACAGGGGACAGATACGCAGTATTTT
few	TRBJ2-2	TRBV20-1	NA	CSARVPLTGELFFF	NA
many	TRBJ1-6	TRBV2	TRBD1	CASSGDRAGRSPLHF	TGTGCCAGCAGTGGAGACAGGGCGGGTCGATCACCCCTCCACTTT
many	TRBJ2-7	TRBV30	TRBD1	CAWSMTGEDEQYF	TGTGCCTGGAGTATGACAGGGGAGGACGAGCAGTACTTC
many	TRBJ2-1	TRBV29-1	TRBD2	CSAEGLAEYNEQFF	TGCAGCGCAGAAGGACTAGCGGAGTACAATGAGCAGTTCTTC
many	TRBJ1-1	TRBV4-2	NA	CASSPSGLNTEAFF	TGTGCCAGCTCGCCGAGCGGTCTGAACACTGAAGCTTTCTTT
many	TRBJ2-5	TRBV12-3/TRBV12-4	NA	CASMNSLGDQYF	TGTGCCAGCATGAACAGTCTTGGGGACCAGTACTTC
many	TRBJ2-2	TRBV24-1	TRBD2	CAIQPAGQAGELFF	TGTGCCATACAACCAGCGGGGCAGGCCGGGGAGCTGTTTTTT
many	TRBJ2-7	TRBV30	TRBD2	CASLRLANHDEQYF	TGTGCCTCCCTCCGACTAGCGAATCATGACGAGCAGTACTTC
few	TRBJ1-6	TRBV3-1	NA	CASSPESFSYNSPLHF	TGTGCCAGCAGCCCGGAAAGTTTCTCCTATAATTCACCCCTCCACTTT
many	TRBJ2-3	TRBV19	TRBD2	CASRGSGRAPVLIPDTQYF	TGTGCCAGTAGAGGAAGCGGGAGGGCCCCAGTTTTAATCCCAGATACGCAGTATTTT
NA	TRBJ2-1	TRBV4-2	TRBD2	CASSQVGLAGEGEQFF	TGTGCCAGCAGCCAAGTTGGACTAGCGGGAGAAGGTGAGCAGTTCTTC
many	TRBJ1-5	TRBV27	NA	CASSRRYSNQPQHF	TGTGCCAGCAGTCGGCGGTATAGCAATCAGCCCCAGCATTTT
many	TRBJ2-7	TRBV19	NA	CASRKGYEQYF	TGTGCCAGTAGAAAGGGGTACGAGCAGTACTTC
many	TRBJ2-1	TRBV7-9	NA	CASSLVFDFYNEQFF	TGTGCCAGCAGCTTAGTATTTGACTTCTACAATGAGCAGTTCTTC
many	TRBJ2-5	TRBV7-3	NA	CASSPGLGIGETQYF	TGTGCCAGCAGCCCGGGGCTGGGGATTGGGGAGACCCAGTACTTC
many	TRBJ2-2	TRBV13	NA	CASSLEAREHTGELFF	TGTGCCAGCAGCTTAGAAGCACGGGAACACACCGGGGAGCTGTTTTTT
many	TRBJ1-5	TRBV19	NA	CASEVGVTVGQPQHF	TGTGCCAGTGAAGTTGGGGTTACAGTTGGGCAGCCCCAGCATTTT
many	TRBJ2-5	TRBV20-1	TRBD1	CSAIRQGLETQYF	TGCAGTGCTATAAGACAGGGTTTGGAGACCCAGTACTTC